Described below is a single T cell receptor beta chain sequence and its context. Its cognate antigen is unknown. Other DNA sequences within the sample encode an identical CDR3. This sample stems from a study of cytomegalovirus exposure and HLA in healthy donors. V was pared by 2 bases and J by 7 bases, with 9 bases between. The CDR3 length is 13 residues. CDR1 and CDR2 from the germline V gene are SEHNR and FQNEAQ (reference sequence). Study-level results: Immune exposure information available was restricted to CMV serostatus.

Amplification used 60 Vbeta primers and 13 Jbeta primers. Method: immunoSEQ multiplex PCR; TCRdb's copy keeps in-frame clones and lacks some. The table shows 86,000 or so clones, with 75% to 85% occurring only once. The rearrangement uses TRBV7-9 and TRBJ1-5; a possible D gene is TRBD1 (6 bases). Sequenced input: PBMCs. The sequence came from a woman aged 40-49 years in good health and CMV-seropositive. For the CDR3, the DNA is TGTGCCAGCAGCTTAAAGGGGGACCAGCCCCAGCATTTT. It is translated as CASSLKGDQPQHF.